Below, one T cell receptor beta chain is given with its context. Its antigen is still unknown. The data belong to a study of T cell responses to AZD1222 COVID-19 vaccine. Whole-study findings and limits: Mostly white British, mostly female donors; authors suggested clonal diversity may be underestimated. Spike-specific TCR breadth rose after two AZD1222 doses, and depth rose as well. Every sample of the repertoires postdated the peak T cell response. Baseline seropositivity occurred in only six or seven AZD1222 recipients.

Assay used: immunoSEQ multiplex PCR; TCRdb lists only in-frame clones, some missing. The top ten hold about 1.4% of the sample, which has about 140,000 clones, around 93% seen once. V lost 0 bases to trimming and J lost 2 bases, with 11 bases between them. The CDR3 contains 15 residues. Germline CDR1 is MNHEY and CDR2 is SMNVEV (reference sequence). The TCR comes from an adult in good health. The chain employs TRBV27 and TRBJ2-7; D gene uncertain. The source material was peripheral blood, sampled on day 0 of AZD1222 vaccination. The CDR3 bases are TGTGCCAGCAGTTTATCGGGCAGTGGGGCCTACGAGCAGTACTTC. Translation: CASSLSGSGAYEQYF.